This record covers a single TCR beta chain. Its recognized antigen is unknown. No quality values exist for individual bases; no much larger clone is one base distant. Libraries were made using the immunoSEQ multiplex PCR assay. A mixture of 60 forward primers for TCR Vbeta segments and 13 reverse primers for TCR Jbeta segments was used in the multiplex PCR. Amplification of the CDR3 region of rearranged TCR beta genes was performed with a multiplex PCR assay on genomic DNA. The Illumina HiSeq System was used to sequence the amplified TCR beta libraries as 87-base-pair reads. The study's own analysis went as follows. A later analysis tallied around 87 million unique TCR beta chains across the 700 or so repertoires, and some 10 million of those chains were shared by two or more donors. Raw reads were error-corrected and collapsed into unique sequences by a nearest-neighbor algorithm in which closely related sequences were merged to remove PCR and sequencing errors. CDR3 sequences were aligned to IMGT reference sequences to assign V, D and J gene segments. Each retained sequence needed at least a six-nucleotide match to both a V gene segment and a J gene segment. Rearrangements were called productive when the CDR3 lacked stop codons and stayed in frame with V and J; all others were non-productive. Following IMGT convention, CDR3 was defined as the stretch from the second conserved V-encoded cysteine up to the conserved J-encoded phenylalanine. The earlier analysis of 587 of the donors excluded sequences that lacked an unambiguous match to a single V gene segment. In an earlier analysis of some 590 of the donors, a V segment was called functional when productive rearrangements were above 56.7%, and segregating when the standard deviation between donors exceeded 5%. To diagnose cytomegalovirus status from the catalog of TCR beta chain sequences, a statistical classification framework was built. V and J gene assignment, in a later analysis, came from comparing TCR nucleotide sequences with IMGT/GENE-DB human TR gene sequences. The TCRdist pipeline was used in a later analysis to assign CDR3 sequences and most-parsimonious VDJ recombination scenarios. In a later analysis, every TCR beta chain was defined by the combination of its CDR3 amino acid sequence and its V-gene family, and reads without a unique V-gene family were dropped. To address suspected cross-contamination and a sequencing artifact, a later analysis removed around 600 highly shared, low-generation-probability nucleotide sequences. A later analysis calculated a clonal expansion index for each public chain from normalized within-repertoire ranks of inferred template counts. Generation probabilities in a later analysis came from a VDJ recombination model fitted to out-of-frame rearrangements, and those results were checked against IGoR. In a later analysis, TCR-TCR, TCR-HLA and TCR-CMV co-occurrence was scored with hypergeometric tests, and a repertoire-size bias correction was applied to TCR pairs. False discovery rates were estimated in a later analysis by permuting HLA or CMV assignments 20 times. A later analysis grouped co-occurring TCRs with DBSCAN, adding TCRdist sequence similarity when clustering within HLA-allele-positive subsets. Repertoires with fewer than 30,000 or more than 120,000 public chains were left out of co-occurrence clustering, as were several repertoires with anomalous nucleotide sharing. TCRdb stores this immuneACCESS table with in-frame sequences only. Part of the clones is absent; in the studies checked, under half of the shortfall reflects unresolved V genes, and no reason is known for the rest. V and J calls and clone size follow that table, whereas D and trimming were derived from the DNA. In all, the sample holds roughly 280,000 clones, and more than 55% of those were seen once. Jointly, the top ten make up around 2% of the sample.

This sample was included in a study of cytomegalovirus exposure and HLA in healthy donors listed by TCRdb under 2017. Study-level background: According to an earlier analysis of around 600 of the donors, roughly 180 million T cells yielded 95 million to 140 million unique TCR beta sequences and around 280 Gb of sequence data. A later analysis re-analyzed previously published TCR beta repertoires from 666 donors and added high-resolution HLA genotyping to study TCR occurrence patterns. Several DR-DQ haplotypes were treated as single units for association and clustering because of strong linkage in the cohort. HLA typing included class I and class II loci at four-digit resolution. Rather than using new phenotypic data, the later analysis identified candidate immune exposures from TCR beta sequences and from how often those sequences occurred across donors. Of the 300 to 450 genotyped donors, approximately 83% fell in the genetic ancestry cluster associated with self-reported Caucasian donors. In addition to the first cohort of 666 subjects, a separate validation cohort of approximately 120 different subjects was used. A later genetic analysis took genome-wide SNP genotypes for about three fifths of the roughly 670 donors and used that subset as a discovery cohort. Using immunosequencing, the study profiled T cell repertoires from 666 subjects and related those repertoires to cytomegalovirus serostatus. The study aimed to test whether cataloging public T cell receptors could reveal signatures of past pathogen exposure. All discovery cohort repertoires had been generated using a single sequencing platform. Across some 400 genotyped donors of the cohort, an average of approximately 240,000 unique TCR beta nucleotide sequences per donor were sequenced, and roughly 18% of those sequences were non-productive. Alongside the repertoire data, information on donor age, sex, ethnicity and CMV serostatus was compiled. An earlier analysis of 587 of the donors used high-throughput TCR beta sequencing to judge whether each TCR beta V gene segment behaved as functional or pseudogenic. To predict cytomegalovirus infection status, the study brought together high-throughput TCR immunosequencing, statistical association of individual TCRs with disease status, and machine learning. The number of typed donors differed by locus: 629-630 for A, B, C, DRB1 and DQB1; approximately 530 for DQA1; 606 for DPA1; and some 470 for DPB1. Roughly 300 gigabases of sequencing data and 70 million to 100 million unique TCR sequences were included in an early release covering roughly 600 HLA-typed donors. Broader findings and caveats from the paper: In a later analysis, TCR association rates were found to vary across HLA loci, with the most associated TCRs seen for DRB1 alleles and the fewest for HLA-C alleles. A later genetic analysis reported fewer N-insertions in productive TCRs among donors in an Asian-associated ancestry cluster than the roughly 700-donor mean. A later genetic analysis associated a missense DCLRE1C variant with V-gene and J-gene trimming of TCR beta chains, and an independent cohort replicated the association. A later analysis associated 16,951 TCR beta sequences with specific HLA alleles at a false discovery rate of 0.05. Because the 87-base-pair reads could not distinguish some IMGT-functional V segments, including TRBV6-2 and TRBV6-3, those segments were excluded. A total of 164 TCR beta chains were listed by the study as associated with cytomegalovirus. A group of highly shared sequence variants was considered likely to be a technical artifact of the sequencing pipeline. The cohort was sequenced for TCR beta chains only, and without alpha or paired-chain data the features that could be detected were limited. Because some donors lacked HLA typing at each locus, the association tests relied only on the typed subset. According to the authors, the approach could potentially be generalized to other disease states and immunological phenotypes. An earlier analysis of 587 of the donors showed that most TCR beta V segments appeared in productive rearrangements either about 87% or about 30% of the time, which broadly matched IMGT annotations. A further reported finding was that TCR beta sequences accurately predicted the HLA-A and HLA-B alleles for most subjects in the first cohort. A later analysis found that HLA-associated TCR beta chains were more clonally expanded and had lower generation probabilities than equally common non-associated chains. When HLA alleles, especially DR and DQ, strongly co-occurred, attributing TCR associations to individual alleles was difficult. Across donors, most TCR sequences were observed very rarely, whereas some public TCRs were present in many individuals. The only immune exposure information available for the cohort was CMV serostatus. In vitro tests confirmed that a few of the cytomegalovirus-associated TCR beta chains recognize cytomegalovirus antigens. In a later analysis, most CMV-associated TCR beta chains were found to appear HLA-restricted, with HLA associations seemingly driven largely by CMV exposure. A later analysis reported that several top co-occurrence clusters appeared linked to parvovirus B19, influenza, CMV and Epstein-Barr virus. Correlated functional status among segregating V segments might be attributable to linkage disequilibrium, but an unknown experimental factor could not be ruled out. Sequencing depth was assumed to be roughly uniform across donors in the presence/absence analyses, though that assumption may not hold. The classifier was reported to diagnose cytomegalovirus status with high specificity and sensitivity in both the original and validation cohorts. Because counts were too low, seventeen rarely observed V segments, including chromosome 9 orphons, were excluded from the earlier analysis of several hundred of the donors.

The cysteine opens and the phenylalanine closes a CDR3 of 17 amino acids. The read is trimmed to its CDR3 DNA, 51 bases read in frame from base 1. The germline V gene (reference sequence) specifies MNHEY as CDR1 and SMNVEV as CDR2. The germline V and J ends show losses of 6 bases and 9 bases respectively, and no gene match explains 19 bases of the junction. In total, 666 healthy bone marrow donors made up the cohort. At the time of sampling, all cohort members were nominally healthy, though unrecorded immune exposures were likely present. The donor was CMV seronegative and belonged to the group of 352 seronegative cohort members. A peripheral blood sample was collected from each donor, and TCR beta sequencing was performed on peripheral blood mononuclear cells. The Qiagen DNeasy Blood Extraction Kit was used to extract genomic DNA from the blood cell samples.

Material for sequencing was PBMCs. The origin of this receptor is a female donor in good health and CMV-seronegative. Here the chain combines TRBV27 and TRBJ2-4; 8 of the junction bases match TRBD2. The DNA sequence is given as TGTGCCAGCAGGCTCGGGGGACTAGGACTAGGAGGGAGCATTCAGTACTTC. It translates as CASRLGGLGLGGSIQYF.